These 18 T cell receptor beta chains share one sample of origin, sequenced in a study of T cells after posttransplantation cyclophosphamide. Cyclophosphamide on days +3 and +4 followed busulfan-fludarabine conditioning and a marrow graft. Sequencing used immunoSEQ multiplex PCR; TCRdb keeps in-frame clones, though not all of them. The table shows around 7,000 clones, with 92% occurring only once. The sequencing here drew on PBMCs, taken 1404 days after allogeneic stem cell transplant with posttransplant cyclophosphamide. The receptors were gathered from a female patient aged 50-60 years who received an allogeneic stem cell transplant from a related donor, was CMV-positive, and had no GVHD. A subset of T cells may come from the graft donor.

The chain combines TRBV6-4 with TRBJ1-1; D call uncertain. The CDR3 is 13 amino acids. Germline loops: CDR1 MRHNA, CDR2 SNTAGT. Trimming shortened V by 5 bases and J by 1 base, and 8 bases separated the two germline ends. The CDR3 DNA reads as TGTGCCAGCAGTCTAGAGGAGAACACTGAAGCTTTCTTT. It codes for CASSLEENTEAFF.

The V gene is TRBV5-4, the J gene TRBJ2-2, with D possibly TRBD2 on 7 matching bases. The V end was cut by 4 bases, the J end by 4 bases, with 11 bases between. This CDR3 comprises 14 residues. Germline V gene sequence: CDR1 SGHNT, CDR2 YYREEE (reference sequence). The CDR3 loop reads CASSLGGATGELFF. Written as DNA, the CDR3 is TGTGCCAGCAGCCTAGGGGGGGCCACCGGGGAGCTGTTTTTT.

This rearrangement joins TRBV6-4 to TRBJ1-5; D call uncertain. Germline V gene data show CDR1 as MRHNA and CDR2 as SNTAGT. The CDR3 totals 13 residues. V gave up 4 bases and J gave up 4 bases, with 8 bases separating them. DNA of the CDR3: TGTGCCAGCAGTGCCGAGGTTAATCAGCCCCAGCATTTT. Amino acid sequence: CASSAEVNQPQHF.

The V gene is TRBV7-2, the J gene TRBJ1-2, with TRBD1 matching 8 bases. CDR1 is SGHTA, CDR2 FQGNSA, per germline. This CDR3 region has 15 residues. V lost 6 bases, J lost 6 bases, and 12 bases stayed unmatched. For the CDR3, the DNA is TGTGCCAGCAGTTCAGGGGGTGCAGGGGGCGATGGCTACACCTTC. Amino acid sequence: CASSSGGAGGDGYTF.

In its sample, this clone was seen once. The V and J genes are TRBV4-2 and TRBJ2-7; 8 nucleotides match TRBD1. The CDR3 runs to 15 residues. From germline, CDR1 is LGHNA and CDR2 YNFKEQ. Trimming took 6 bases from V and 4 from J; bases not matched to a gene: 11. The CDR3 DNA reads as TGTGCCAGCAGATCAACCAGGACAGGGACATACGAGCAGTACTTC. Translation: CASRSTRTGTYEQYF.

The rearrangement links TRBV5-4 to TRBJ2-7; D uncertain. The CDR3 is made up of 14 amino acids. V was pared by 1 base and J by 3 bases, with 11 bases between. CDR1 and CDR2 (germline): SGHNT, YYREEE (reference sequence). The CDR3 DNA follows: TGTGCCAGCAGCTTGACTTCGTCAAACTACGAGCAGTACTTC. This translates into CASSLTSSNYEQYF.

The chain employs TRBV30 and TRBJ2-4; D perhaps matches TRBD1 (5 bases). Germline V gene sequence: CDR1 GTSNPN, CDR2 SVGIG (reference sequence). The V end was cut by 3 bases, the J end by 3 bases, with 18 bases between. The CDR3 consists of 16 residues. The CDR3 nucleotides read TGTGCCTGGAGGACTCAGGGAACCCCTTACAAAAACATTCAGTACTTC. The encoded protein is CAWRTQGTPYKNIQYF.

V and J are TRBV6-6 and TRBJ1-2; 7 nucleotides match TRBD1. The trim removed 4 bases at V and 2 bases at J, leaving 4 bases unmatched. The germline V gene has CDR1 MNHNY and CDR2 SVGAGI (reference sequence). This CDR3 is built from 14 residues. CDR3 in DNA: TGTGCCAGCAGTTTACAGGGGACGAACTATGGCTACACCTTC. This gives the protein CASSLQGTNYGYTF.

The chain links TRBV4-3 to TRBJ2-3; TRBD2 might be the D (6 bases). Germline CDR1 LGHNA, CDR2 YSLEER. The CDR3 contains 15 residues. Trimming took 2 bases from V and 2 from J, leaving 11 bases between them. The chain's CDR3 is CASSQSGSYTDTQYF. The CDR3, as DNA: TGCGCCAGCAGCCAATCCGGGAGCTACACAGATACGCAGTATTTT.

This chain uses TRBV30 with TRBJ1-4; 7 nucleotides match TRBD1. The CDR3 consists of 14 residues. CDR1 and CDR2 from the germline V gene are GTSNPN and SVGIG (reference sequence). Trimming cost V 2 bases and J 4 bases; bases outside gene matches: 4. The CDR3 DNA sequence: TGTGCCTGGAGTCAGGGGGTTATTAATGAAAAACTGTTTTTT. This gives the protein CAWSQGVINEKLFF. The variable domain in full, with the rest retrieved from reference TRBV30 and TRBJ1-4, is SQTIHQWPATLVQPVGSPLSLECTVEGTSNPNLYWYRQAAGRGLQLLFYSVGIGQISSEVPQNLSASRPQDRQFILSSKKLLLSDSGFYLCAWSQGVINEKLFFGSGTQLSVL.

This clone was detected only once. The CDR3 DNA sequence: TGTGCCAGTAGTCCGGGACAGCCTTTTCTTGAAAAACTGTTTTTT. It codes for CASSPGQPFLEKLFF. V and J are TRBV19 and TRBJ1-4; 7 bases map to TRBD1. This CDR3 comprises 15 residues. V shed 5 bases and J 7 bases; nucleotides not matched to a gene: 10. Germline V lookup: CDR1 LNHDA, CDR2 SQIVND (reference sequence).

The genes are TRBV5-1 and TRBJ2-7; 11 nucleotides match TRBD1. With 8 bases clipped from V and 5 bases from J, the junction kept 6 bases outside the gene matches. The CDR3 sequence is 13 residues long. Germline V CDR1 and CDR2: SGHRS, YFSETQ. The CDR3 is CASGGQGGDEQYF. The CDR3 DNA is TGCGCCAGTGGGGGACAGGGGGGGGACGAGCAGTACTTC.

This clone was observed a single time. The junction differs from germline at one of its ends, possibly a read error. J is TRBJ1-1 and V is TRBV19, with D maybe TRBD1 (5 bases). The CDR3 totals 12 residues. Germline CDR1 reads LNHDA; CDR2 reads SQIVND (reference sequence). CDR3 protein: CASRIRDTEAFF. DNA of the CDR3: TGTGCCAGTCGTATCAGGGACACTGAAGCTTTCTTT.

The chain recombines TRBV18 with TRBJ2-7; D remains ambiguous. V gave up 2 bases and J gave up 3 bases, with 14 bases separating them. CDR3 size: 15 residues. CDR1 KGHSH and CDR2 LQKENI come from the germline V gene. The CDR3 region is CASSPSLLEVYEQYF. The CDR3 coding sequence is TGTGCCAGCTCACCAAGCCTCCTCGAGGTCTACGAGCAGTACTTC.

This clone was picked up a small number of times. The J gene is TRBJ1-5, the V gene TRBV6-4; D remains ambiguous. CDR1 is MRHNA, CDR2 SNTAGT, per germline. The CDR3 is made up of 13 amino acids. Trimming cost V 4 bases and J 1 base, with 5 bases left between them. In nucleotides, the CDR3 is TGTGCCAGCAGTGGGGAGAGCAATCAGCCCCAGCATTTT. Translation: CASSGESNQPQHF.

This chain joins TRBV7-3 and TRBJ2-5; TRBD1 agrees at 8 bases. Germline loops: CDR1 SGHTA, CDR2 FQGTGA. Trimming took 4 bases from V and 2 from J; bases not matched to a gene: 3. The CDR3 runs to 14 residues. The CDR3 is CASSSTGVQETQYF. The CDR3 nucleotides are TGTGCCAGCAGCTCGACAGGGGTGCAAGAGACCCAGTACTTC.

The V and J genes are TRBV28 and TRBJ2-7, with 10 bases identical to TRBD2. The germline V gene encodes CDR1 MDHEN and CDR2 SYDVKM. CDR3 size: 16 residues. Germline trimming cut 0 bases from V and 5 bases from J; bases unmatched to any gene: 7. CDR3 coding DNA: TGTGCCAGCAGTTTATGGAGACTAGCGGGTTCCAACGAGCAGTACTTC. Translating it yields CASSLWRLAGSNEQYF.

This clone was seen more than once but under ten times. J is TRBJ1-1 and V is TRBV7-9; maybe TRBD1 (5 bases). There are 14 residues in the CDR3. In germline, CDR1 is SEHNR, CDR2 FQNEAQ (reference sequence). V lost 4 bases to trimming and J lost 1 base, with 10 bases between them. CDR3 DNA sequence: TGTGCCAGCAGCTCAATGGGGGGGAACACTGAAGCTTTCTTT. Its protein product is CASSSMGGNTEAFF.